The sequence of this T cell receptor beta chain was determined in a study of T cell responses to AZD1222 COVID-19 vaccine. Assay: immunoSEQ multiplex PCR; the TCRdb copy retains only in-frame clones and omits some. This table holds about 170,000 clones, approximately 93% found once. Study-wide results and caveats: At baseline, just five to seven AZD1222 recipients tested seropositive. CD4 TCRs linked to vaccination spanned spike, dominating at 160-218 and 743-854. The donor group comprised mostly white British people and more females; the analysis possibly underestimated clonal diversity.

Germline-derived CDR1 and CDR2 are MNHEY and SVGAGI. Deletions cut 8 bases from V and 0 bases from J, with 11 bases between. The CDR3 covers 13 residues. About this clone: Its antigen is not identified.

The receptor's source is an adult in good health. This specimen was peripheral blood, taken on day 0 of AZD1222 vaccination. The rearrangement joins TRBV6-5 to TRBJ2-7, with D perhaps matching TRBD2 (6 bases). This CDR3 is CASGPGSSYEQYF. The CDR3 nucleotides are TGTGCCAGCGGTCCCGGGAGCTCCTACGAGCAGTACTTC.